This T cell receptor beta chain is from a study of T cell responses to AZD1222 COVID-19 vaccine. Findings and limits, study-wide: Sampled repertoires all dated from after the peak T cell response. Of the AZD1222 recipients, only 5 to 7 were seropositive at baseline.

The protocol was immunoSEQ multiplex PCR, while the TCRdb copy is restricted to in-frame clones and leaves out a portion. The table shows around 130,000 clones, with more than 70% occurring only once. Germline CDR1 is SGDLS and CDR2 is YYNGEE. This CDR3 contains 15 residues. With 4 bases clipped from V and 4 bases from J, the junction kept 8 bases outside the gene matches. Comment on this clone: Its specificity is not known.

This chain uses TRBV9 with TRBJ1-1, with 9 bases matching TRBD1. This clonotype was sampled from an adult in good health. The sample here was peripheral blood, taken on day 0 of AZD1222 vaccination. CDR3 in amino acids: CASSPRDRDFTEAFF. CDR3 in DNA: TGTGCCAGCAGCCCCCGGGACAGGGATTTCACTGAAGCTTTCTTT.